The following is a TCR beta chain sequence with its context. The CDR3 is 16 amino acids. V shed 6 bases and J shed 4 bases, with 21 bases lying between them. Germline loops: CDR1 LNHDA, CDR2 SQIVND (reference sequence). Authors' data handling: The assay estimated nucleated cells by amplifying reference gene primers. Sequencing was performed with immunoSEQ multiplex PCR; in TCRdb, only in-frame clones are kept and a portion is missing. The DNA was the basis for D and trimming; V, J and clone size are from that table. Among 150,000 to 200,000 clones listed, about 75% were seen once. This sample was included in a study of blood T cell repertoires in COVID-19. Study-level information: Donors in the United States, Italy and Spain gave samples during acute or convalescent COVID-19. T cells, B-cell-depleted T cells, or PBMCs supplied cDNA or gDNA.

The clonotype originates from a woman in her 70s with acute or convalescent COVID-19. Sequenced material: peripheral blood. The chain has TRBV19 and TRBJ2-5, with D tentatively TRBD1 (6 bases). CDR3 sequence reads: CASSHTKQGSRETQYF. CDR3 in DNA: TGTGCCAGTAGCCATACTAAACAGGGATCACGAGAGACCCAGTACTTC.